Following are 12 T cell receptor beta chains from one sample sequenced in a study of T cell responses to AZD1222 COVID-19 vaccine. Only in-frame clones appear in the TCRdb table, and some are missing; sequencing was by immunoSEQ multiplex PCR. The sample records around 77,000 clones, around 86% being singletons. The sample was peripheral blood, taken on day 0 of AZD1222 vaccination. Receptor source: an adult in good health.

This clone occurred a few times. Within the sample, other DNA sequences also encode this same CDR3. The rearrangement uses TRBV5-4 and TRBJ1-1, with a possible D match to TRBD1 (6 bases). Trimming shortened V by 2 bases and J by 3 bases, and 11 bases separated the two germline ends. Looked up from germline, CDR1 is SGHNT and CDR2 is YYREEE (reference sequence). The CDR3 contains 14 residues. As DNA, the CDR3 is TGTGCCAGCAGCTTTGGGCAGGGGTACACTGAAGCTTTCTTT. Its translation: CASSFGQGYTEAFF.

The chain uses TRBV4-1 and TRBJ2-1; TRBD2 matches 7 bases. Per the germline V gene, CDR1 is MGHRA and CDR2 is YSYEKL. The CDR3 spans 15 residues. Trimming cost V 0 bases and J 3 bases; bases outside gene matches: 2. CDR3 in DNA: TGCGCCAGCAGCCAAGAGAGGACTAGCTACAATGAGCAGTTCTTC. This gives the protein CASSQERTSYNEQFF.

CDR3 DNA sequence: TGCAGCGCCATGGGACCCTTGAACACTGAAGCTTTCTTT. As protein: CSAMGPLNTEAFF. This sequence joins TRBV29-1 and TRBJ1-1, with D maybe TRBD1 (5 bases). Germline CDR1 is SQVTM and CDR2 is ANQGSEA. Between the trimmed V and J ends, which lost 7 bases and 0 bases, there was a span of 12 bases. The CDR3 length is 13 residues. Combining the CDR3 with reference TRBV29-1 and TRBJ1-1 gives the whole variable domain SAVISQKPSRDICQRGTSLTIQCQVDSQVTMMFWYRQQPGQSLTLIATANQGSEATYESGFVIDKFPISRPNLTFSTLTVSNMSPEDSSIYLCSAMGPLNTEAFFGQGTRLTVV.

This chain joins TRBV5-1 and TRBJ1-5; the match to TRBD1 covers 7 bases. The J segment lost 6 bases and the V segment lost 0 bases, leaving 6 bases of the junction unmatched. The germline V gene encodes CDR1 SGHRS and CDR2 YFSETQ. The CDR3 has 15 amino acids. The CDR3 DNA sequence: TGCGCCAGCAGCTTGGGTGACAGGGATTCTCAGCCCCAGCATTTT. It specifies CASSLGDRDSQPQHF.

This clone was recorded a few times. The chain uses TRBV7-8 and TRBJ2-2, with TRBD1 identical over 9 bases. Unmatched junction bases numbered 3, after V lost 5 bases and J lost 8 bases. The CDR3 spans 13 residues. Germline V CDR1 and CDR2: SGHVS, FQNEAQ. Here the CDR3 reads CASSGTGQGELFF. The CDR3 DNA follows: TGTGCCAGCAGCGGGACAGGGCAAGGGGAGCTGTTTTTT.

The rearrangement joins TRBV12-5 to TRBJ1-2, with 9 bases matching TRBD1. This CDR3 is 15 amino acids long. CDR1 and CDR2 (germline): LGHNT, FRNRAP. The V and J ends lost 1 base and 7 bases, in that order; junction bases with no gene match: 7. CDR3 DNA sequence: TGTGCTAGTGGTTTGGCGGGGACAGGGCATAGTGGCTACACCTTC. Encoded protein: CASGLAGTGHSGYTF.

The chain recombines TRBV5-1 with TRBJ2-5; the D gene is possibly TRBD2 (6 bases). There are 13 residues in the CDR3. Germline CDR1 is SGHRS and CDR2 is YFSETQ. Deletions cut 3 bases from V and 4 bases from J, with 10 bases between. CDR3 region: CASSSRLVETQYF. For the CDR3, the DNA is TGCGCCAGCAGCTCGCGACTAGTAGAGACCCAGTACTTC.

The J gene is TRBJ2-6, the V gene TRBV7-2; D may be TRBD2 (5 bases). Germline loops: CDR1 SGHTA, CDR2 FQGNSA. V lost 5 bases to trimming and J lost 4 bases, with 9 bases between them. The CDR3 consists of 14 residues. The CDR3 DNA sequence: TGTGCCAGCAGCGCGGAGGTCGGGGCCAACGTCCTGACTTTC. This gives the protein CASSAEVGANVLTF. The full variable domain, completed using reference TRBV7-2 and TRBJ2-6, is GAGVSQSPSNKVTEKGKDVELRCDPISGHTALYWYRQSLGQGLEFLIYFQGNSAPDKSGLPSDRFSAERTGGSVSTLTIQRTQQEDSAVYLCASSAEVGANVLTFGAGSRLTVL.

This chain joins TRBV6-2 or TRBV6-3 and TRBJ1-1, with 8 positions matching TRBD1. The CDR3 spans 15 residues. CDR1 MNHEY and CDR2 SVGEGT come from the germline V gene. The V segment lost 6 bases and the J segment 5 bases; nucleotides outside the gene matches: 11. As DNA, the CDR3 is TGTGCCAGCAGCCGACCCGGACAGGGTGGGACTGAAGCTTTCTTT. As protein: CASSRPGQGGTEAFF.

This chain uses TRBV5-1 with TRBJ2-2, with D possibly matching TRBD2 (5 bases). The CDR3 runs to 16 residues. Germline V CDR1 and CDR2: SGHRS, YFSETQ. With 4 bases removed from V and 0 bases from J, the gap between germline ends came to 13 bases. CDR3 nucleotide sequence: TGCGCCAGCAGCCCGACTACTTATGCGAACACCGGGGAGCTGTTTTTT. This encodes CASSPTTYANTGELFF.

V and J are TRBV5-5 and TRBJ2-1, with 12 bases that match TRBD1. After removal of 5 bases from V and 9 bases from J, the junction contained 9 bases not matched to a gene. CDR1 SGHKS and CDR2 YYEKEE come from the germline V gene (reference sequence). The CDR3 spans 15 residues. The CDR3 sequence: CASREGQGAIVEQFF. The CDR3 coding sequence is TGTGCCAGCAGGGAGGGACAGGGGGCTATCGTTGAGCAGTTCTTC.

The V gene is TRBV11-3, the J gene TRBJ2-2, with D tentatively TRBD1 or TRBD2 (7 bases each). The CDR3 contains 16 residues. V was cut by 5 bases and J by 1 base, with 14 bases left in between. Looked up from germline, CDR1 is SGHNT and CDR2 is YENEEA. In DNA form, the CDR3 reads TGTGCCAGCAGCCCGCAGGGGGGGCAGAACACCGGGGAGCTGTTTTTT. Its translation is CASSPQGGQNTGELFF.